Below, one TCR beta chain is given with its context. Its cognate antigen is unknown. The sample comes from a study of cytomegalovirus exposure and HLA in healthy donors. Study-level information: Samples from HLA-typed donors yielded approximately 88 million unique TCRs in an early data release. Study-level points and caveats: Data from an earlier analysis indicated that most TCR beta V segments were productive either about 90% or about 30% of the time. Later findings reportedly placed an Asian-associated ancestry cluster below the roughly 690-donor mean for N-insertions.

This PCR relied on a set of 60 Vbeta primers and 13 Jbeta primers. The repertoire was sequenced with immunoSEQ multiplex PCR; TCRdb's copy has only in-frame clones and lacks some. The sample shows some 110,000 clones, roughly 80% of them seen only once. The sequenced sample was PBMCs. The TCR comes from a man aged 35-49 years in good health and CMV-seronegative.

The CDR3 nucleotides are TGTGCCAGCAGCCCCTCGACAGGGGGATGGGAGTTCTTC. Translating gives CASSPSTGGWEFF. This rearrangement joins TRBV2 to TRBJ2-1, with 9 bases matching TRBD1. The CDR3 covers 13 residues. The ends lost 6 bases at V and 14 bases at J; junction bases unmatched: 11. Germline CDR1 is SNHLY and CDR2 is FYNNEI. Full variable domain (rest looked up from reference TRBV2 and TRBJ2-1): EPEVTQTPSHQVTQMGQEVILRCVPISNHLYFYWYRQILGQKVEFLVSFYNNEISEKSEIFDDQFSVERPDGSNFTLKIRSTKLEDSAMYFCASSPSTGGWEFFGPGTRLTVL.